This T cell receptor beta chain was sequenced in a study of early T cells in non-severe SARS-CoV-2 infection. The CDR3 is 12 residues long. Germline V lookup: CDR1 DFQATT, CDR2 SNEGSKA (reference sequence). The germline V and J ends were trimmed by 3 bases and 7 bases, with 13 bases remaining between them. Using its own MiXCR run on the 5' RACE reads, TCRdb lists one record per CDR3 protein. There are fewer than 85,000 distinct CDR3 sequences in the sample; about 9.6% occur only once, and nearly 5% lies in the top ten. Sequencing was done on a sample of whole blood. This sequence was found in an adult who was a healthcare worker with PCR-confirmed SARS-CoV-2 infection or an uninfected control (not recorded which). The V and J genes are TRBV20-1 and TRBJ2-7; D is perhaps TRBD1 or TRBD2 (5 bases each). CDR3 sequence reads: CSARRAKGEQYF. CDR3 sequence (DNA): TGCAGTGCTAGGAGGGCGAAGGGGGAGCAGTACTTC.